A single sample gave rise to the 16 T cell receptor beta chains below, sequenced in a study of chemoradiotherapy in HPV16-positive cancers. Profiled with immunoSEQ multiplex PCR; TCRdb holds only in-frame clones, not every one. The sample holds around 10,000 clones, around 70% seen once. The specimen was collected from a patient who underwent chemoradiotherapy. These receptors were collected from a human donor with HPV-associated anogenital cancer.

This clone showed up just a few times. The gene calls are TRBV15 and TRBJ1-4, with D hard to call. Germline V gene data show CDR1 as LNHNV and CDR2 as YYDKDF (reference sequence). V lost 5 bases and J lost 4, with 14 bases in between. This CDR3 region has 15 residues. The CDR3 DNA follows: TGTGCCACCAGCGGCTACGACTCGGATAATGAAAAACTGTTTTTT. It translates to CATSGYDSDNEKLFF.

This clone was seen a handful of times. This chain connects TRBV28 to TRBJ1-1; 9 bases match TRBD1. Germline assignment: CDR1 MDHEN and CDR2 SYDVKM. After removal of 6 bases from V and 9 bases from J, the junction contained 11 bases not matched to a gene. The CDR3 has 14 residues. The CDR3 sequence: CASSTEDRGKKAFF. In nucleotides, the CDR3 is TGTGCCAGCAGCACGGAGGACAGGGGAAAGAAAGCTTTCTTT.

The chain is built from TRBV11-2 and TRBJ2-7, with D possibly being TRBD1 or TRBD2 (5 bases each). Germline loops: CDR1 SGHAT, CDR2 FQNNGV. Deletions cut 8 bases from V and 3 bases from J, with 23 bases between. This CDR3 is built from 16 residues. The CDR3 here is CASYGKGPSNNYEQYF. DNA of the CDR3: TGTGCCAGCTATGGTAAGGGACCCTCGAATAACTACGAGCAGTACTTC.

The V call is TRBV14, the J call TRBJ2-7; TRBD1 matches at 7 bases. This CDR3 region has 15 residues. V shed 6 bases, J shed 6 bases, and the junction held 14 bases outside the gene matches. Germline V lookup: CDR1 SGHDN, CDR2 FVKESK. The CDR3 nucleotides read TGTGCCAGCAGGTCGTCCGGGACAGTATGGTCCGAGCAGTACTTC. Protein sequence: CASRSSGTVWSEQYF.

The chain carries TRBV5-1 and TRBJ2-5; tentative D call: TRBD1 (5 bases). CDR1 is SGHRS and CDR2 is YFSETQ in the germline V gene. Trimming cost V 1 base and J 6 bases, with 13 bases left between them. This CDR3 is built from 14 residues. CDR3 DNA sequence: TGCGCCAGCAGCTTGAGTTTCAGGGAAAAGACCCAGTACTTC. It is translated as CASSLSFREKTQYF.

V is TRBV19 and J is TRBJ2-4; TRBD2 matches 7 bases. Trimming cost V 5 bases and J 8 bases; bases outside gene matches: 6. Per germline, CDR1 LNHDA and CDR2 SQIVND (reference sequence). The CDR3 contains 13 residues. CDR3 region: CASSPAGGYIQYF. CDR3 in DNA: TGTGCCAGTAGTCCCGCCGGGGGGTACATTCAGTACTTC. The full variable domain, in which reference TRBV19 and TRBJ2-4 provide the parts outside the CDR3, is DGGITQSPKYLFRKEGQNVTLSCEQNLNHDAMYWYRQDPGQGLRLIYYSQIVNDFQKGDIAEGYSVSREKKESFPLTVTSAQKNPTAFYLCASSPAGGYIQYFGAGTRLSVL.

Notes on this clone: One end of the junction is discordant with germline, which a read error may explain. The chain uses TRBV6-5 and TRBJ2-1, with TRBD2 matching over 9 bases. Per germline, CDR1 MNHEY and CDR2 SVGAGI. CDR3 length: 13 residues. As DNA, the CDR3 is TGTGCCAGCACCCCCGGAGCGGGGGGCCGATCCATCTTC. Protein sequence: CASTPGAGGRSIF.

CDR3 residues: CASSLVRGNSPLHF. CDR3 DNA: TGTGCCAGCAGCTTGGTAAGGGGTAATTCACCCCTCCACTTT. The gene calls are TRBV5-6 and TRBJ1-6; the D gene is possibly TRBD1 (5 bases). Trimming took off 0 bases at V and 6 bases at J, with 7 bases between the two ends. The CDR3 is 14 amino acids. The germline gives CDR1 SGHDT, CDR2 YYEEEE.

The table lists this clone with a count of one. For the CDR3, the DNA is TGCGCCAGCAGCCAAGGACAGCTTAATGAGCAGTTCTTC. It codes for CASSQGQLNEQFF. This chain uses TRBV4-3 with TRBJ2-1, with D tentatively TRBD1 (5 bases). The CDR3 loop spans 13 amino acids. The germline V gene encodes CDR1 LGHNA and CDR2 YSLEER. The ends were cut back, 1 base at V and 7 bases at J, with 8 bases in the middle.

V and J are TRBV7-2 and TRBJ1-5; D not resolved. V was shortened by 5 bases and J by 4 bases, with 6 bases between the two germline ends. The CDR3 is 12 amino acids. Germline V gene data show CDR1 as SGHTA and CDR2 as FQGNSA. The CDR3 reads CASSEPNQPQHF. CDR3 DNA: TGTGCCAGCAGCGAGCCAAATCAGCCCCAGCATTTT.

The chain couples TRBV6-5 to TRBJ2-1, with 9 positions matching TRBD2. Germline-derived CDR1 and CDR2 are MNHEY and SVGAGI. The CDR3 is 15 amino acids. The ends lost 5 bases at V and 7 bases at J; junction bases unmatched: 9. The CDR3 DNA follows: TGTGCCAGCAGTGTCGTAGCGGGGGTTAGGAATGAGCAGTTCTTC. Translation: CASSVVAGVRNEQFF.

V and J are TRBV5-1 and TRBJ2-2; D remains ambiguous. Trimming removed 4 bases from V and 6 bases from J, with 10 bases in between. The CDR3 has 13 residues. Germline V lookup: CDR1 SGHRS, CDR2 YFSETQ. The CDR3 DNA follows: TGCGCCAGCAGCGTTGACGCGTCCGGGGAGCTGTTTTTT. It yields the protein CASSVDASGELFF.

The rearrangement uses TRBV4-3 and TRBJ1-1, with 8 bases that match TRBD1. The CDR3 sequence is 16 residues long. With 0 bases clipped from V and 4 bases from J, the junction kept 7 bases outside the gene matches. CDR1 LGHNA and CDR2 YSLEER come from the germline V gene. The chain's CDR3 is CASSQEATGVGTEAFF. The CDR3 bases are TGCGCCAGCAGCCAAGAAGCGACAGGGGTAGGCACTGAAGCTTTCTTT.

This sequence joins TRBV7-6 and TRBJ2-5; D remains ambiguous. V was pared by 1 base and J by 5 bases, with 14 bases between. Per germline, CDR1 SGHVS and CDR2 FNYEAQ. The CDR3 length is 15 residues. CDR3 in amino acids: CASSLVPGRPETQYF. The CDR3 nucleotides read TGTGCCAGCAGCTTAGTGCCCGGGCGGCCGGAGACCCAGTACTTC.

This chain links TRBV7-9 with TRBJ1-1; D gene unclear. V lost 1 base to trimming and J lost 2 bases, with 5 bases between them. This CDR3 is 13 amino acids long. CDR1 and CDR2 from the germline V gene are SEHNR and FQNEAQ (reference sequence). CDR3 coding DNA: TGTGCCAGCAGCTTAGGGGAAAACACTGAAGCTTTCTTT. Protein product: CASSLGENTEAFF.

This clone was found once. This sequence joins TRBV9 and TRBJ2-1; 14 nucleotides line up with TRBD2. The CDR3 contains 19 residues. Germline V gene sequence: CDR1 SGDLS, CDR2 YYNGEE. Trimming took 0 bases from V and 7 from J; bases not matched to a gene: 12. CDR3 bases: TGTGCCAGCAGCGTAGAAGGTGGGTCGGGGACTAGCGGGGGAAATGAGCAGTTCTTC. Translation: CASSVEGGSGTSGGNEQFF. Complete variable domain (other parts from reference TRBV9 and TRBJ2-1): DSGVTQTPKHLITATGQRVTLRCSPRSGDLSVYWYQQSLDQGLQFLIQYYNGEERAKGNILERFSAQQFPDLHSELNLSSLELGDSALYFCASSVEGGSGTSGGNEQFFGPGTRLTVL.